The TCR beta chain described here comes from a study of T-cell memory formation after mild COVID-19. This clonotype was detected ten times or more. The antigen is undetermined. TCRdb processed the 5' RACE reads anew with MiXCR; each CDR3 protein has one entry. The sample records around 300,000 distinct CDR3 sequences, roughly 13% being singletons. General study points: Clones that got smaller from day 15 to 85 had even CD4/CD8, while clones growing later tipped toward CD4+. Some responding clones appeared in pre-infection memory, suggesting cross-reactive memory joined. Nothing confirmed that second-wave clones peaking on day 37 were specific for SARS-CoV-2.

CDR3 length: 11 amino acids. Germline CDR1 is SNHLY and CDR2 is FYNNEI. Trimming shortened V by 3 bases and J by 6 bases, and 3 bases separated the two germline ends. The sequence was collected from a man younger than 35 who had mild COVID-19 (a few samples of this study predate the infection). Cell type and time point are not known. The sequencing input was PBMCs or a T cell subset sorted from them (not recorded which). The rearrangement links TRBV2 to TRBJ2-1, with D uncertain. CDR3 DNA: TGTGCCAGCAGTGAGAGCAATGAGCAGTTCTTC. Its protein product is CASSESNEQFF.